This TCR beta chain appears in the sequencing data of a study of CD8+CD57+ T cells in acquired aplastic anemia. Study-level background: The mean DNA yield obtained from sorted CD4+ and CD8+ cells came to around 3 ug. Findings and limits, study-wide: Significance was not reached for CD8+ Simpson's diversity between patients and controls.

There are 17 residues in the CDR3. The germline gives CDR1 SGHVS, CDR2 FQNEAQ. Trimming cost V 0 bases and J 0 bases; bases outside gene matches: 7. This clonotype was detected ten times or more. Its antigen is not known. It was genomic DNA that served as the template for profiling TCR beta VDJ and CDR3. Using its own MiXCR run on the reads, TCRdb lists one record per CDR3 protein. The data hold more than 150,000 distinct CDR3 sequences, with 45% to 60% observed a single time. Those patients picked for sequencing had displayed CD8+CD57+ cell expansion on flow cytometry. Severe acquired aplastic anemia was the diagnosis recorded for all patients.

The rearrangement uses TRBV7-8 and TRBJ1-1, with 7 bases that match TRBD1. Source material: sorted CD4+, CD8+, or CD8+CD57+ T cells (not recorded which) from PBMCs. The TCR was taken from a human donor with aplastic anemia. The CDR3 sequence: CASSLAGGVRMNTEAFF. The CDR3, as DNA: TGTGCCAGCAGCTTAGCAGGGGGCGTCCGCATGAACACTGAAGCTTTCTTT.